Listed below are T cell receptor beta chains from one sample, sequenced in a study of blood T cell repertoires in COVID-19. Some clones are missing from TCRdb's copy, which holds only in-frame ones; the method was immunoSEQ multiplex PCR. The repertoire holds some 62,000 clones, with about nine tenths as singletons. Sequenced input: peripheral blood. Receptors were obtained from an elderly woman with acute or convalescent COVID-19. Both conserved end residues are part of each CDR3. D genes are given only for firm matches. Only part of the rows carry a size: once, few, many, or a class if the clone is expanded.

j_gene,d_gene,v_gene,abundance,len,CDR3nt,CDR3aa
TRBJ1-6,TRBD1,TRBV7-2,once,16,TGTGCCAGCAGCTTAGAAGGGGGCCCCTATAATTCACCCCTCCACTTT,CASSLEGGPYNSPLHF
TRBJ1-5,-,TRBV12-3/TRBV12-4,-,12,TGTGCCAGCAGGGGACTCAATCAGCCCCAGCATTTT,CASRGLNQPQHF
TRBJ2-3,-,TRBV11-2,once,16,TGTGCCAGCAGCCGGGCCGGCAAGGGGCTGACAGATACGCAGTATTTT,CASSRAGKGLTDTQYF
TRBJ1-5,-,TRBV2,few,16,TGTGCCAGCACCCCACCGGGTGAACAGGGCAATCAGCCCCAGCATTTT,CASTPPGEQGNQPQHF
TRBJ1-1,-,TRBV19,-,15,TGTGCCACCCTCCTGGGAGGGAACAGGAACACTGAAGCTTTCTTT,CATLLGGNRNTEAFF
TRBJ2-6,-,TRBV13,-,16,TGTGCCAGCAGCTTAGCTAGGGGGACTGGGGCCAACGTCCTGACTTTC,CASSLARGTGANVLTF
TRBJ2-2,-,TRBV7-3,-,14,TGTGCCAGCAGCTTATTCACGAACACCGGGGAGCTGTTTTTT,CASSLFTNTGELFF
TRBJ2-1,-,TRBV6-2/TRBV6-3,-,14,TGTGCCAGCAGCACCATAACGAGCCGCAATGAGCAGTTCTTC,CASSTITSRNEQFF
TRBJ1-2,-,TRBV11-2,-,13,TGTGCCAGCAGCTTTGAGAGGGACTATGGCTACACCTTC,CASSFERDYGYTF
TRBJ2-3,TRBD2,TRBV5-1,few,14,TGCGCCAGCAGTATAGCGGGAGGTTGGGATACGCAGTATTTT,CASSIAGGWDTQYF
TRBJ2-7,TRBD1,TRBV3-1/TRBV3-2,-,15,TGTGCCAGCAGCCAACGGACAGGGGGTTTCGTAGAGCAGTACTTC,CASSQRTGGFVEQYF
TRBJ2-2,TRBD2,TRBV10-1,-,17,TGCGCCAGCAGTGAGAGGGTTAGCGGGAGTACCACCGGGGAGCTGTTTTTT,CASSERVSGSTTGELFF
TRBJ1-2,TRBD1,TRBV12-3/TRBV12-4,-,12,TGTGCCAGCAGTTCGACAGGGTTTGGCTACACCTTC,CASSSTGFGYTF
TRBJ2-1,-,TRBV18,-,14,TGTGCCAGCTCACCCGGGTCAGGTGGAGGTGAGCAGTTCTTC,CASSPGSGGGEQFF
TRBJ1-3,-,TRBV6-2/TRBV6-3,-,15,TGTGCCAGCAGTGACGGACTGAACTCTGGAAACACCATATATTTT,CASSDGLNSGNTIYF
TRBJ1-1,-,TRBV5-4,-,15,TGTGCCAGCAGCTTGGAAAAACGGGGGAATACTGAAGCTTTCTTT,CASSLEKRGNTEAFF
TRBJ1-2,-,TRBV19,-,15,TGTGCCAGTAGTCCCGACAGATCCTCTAACTATGGCTACACCTTC,CASSPDRSSNYGYTF
TRBJ2-7,TRBD2,TRBV5-4,few,16,TGTGCCAGCAGCCCCCCCGGAGCGGGACCCTCCTACGAGCAGTACTTC,CASSPPGAGPSYEQYF